This TCR beta chain is drawn from a study of T cells expressing NK-cell markers. Background on the study: In sorted CD3+CD56+NKG2C+, CD3+CD56+NKG2C- and CD3+CD56-NKG2C+ T cells, TCR beta repertoires were obtained. Eight donors were sequenced, of whom seven were HCMV-seropositive, while the remaining one was HCMV-seronegative. General study findings and limits: Once again these clonotypes came out on top in the CD3+CD56-NKG2C+ fraction of several donors.

5'RACE template switching with UMIs produced the TCR beta cDNA. TCRdb re-called the 5' RACE reads; every CDR3 protein appears as one record, without DNA. The sample table includes 200,000 to 300,000 distinct CDR3 sequences. CDR1 SGHDT and CDR2 YYEEEE come from the germline V gene. The CDR3 spans 20 residues. Notes on this clonotype: Its antigen remains unknown.

This chain links TRBV5-6 with TRBJ2-1; TCRdb gives TRBD2 as the D gene, but with no DNA this cannot be confirmed. Sequencing used blood T cells: a sorted CD56 or NKG2C T cell subset, CD4+ or CD8+ T cells, or bulk PBMC T cells (not recorded which). This sequence originates from a man aged 18 to 30 in good health. The CDR3 reads CASSGVGLAPIHGPYNEQFF.